This T cell receptor (beta chain) was identified in a study of shared clonotypes between healthy human individuals. With 5 bases removed from V and 4 bases from J, the gap between germline ends came to 14 bases. Germline lookup yields CDR1 SEHNR and CDR2 FQNEAQ (reference sequence). CDR3 length: 14 amino acids. This table comes from immunoSEQ multiplex PCR, and its TCRdb copy is limited to in-frame clones, with some not included. The sample lists roughly 2.2 million clones, roughly 93% occurring once. The source of this sequence is a man younger than 35 in good health. Some clones in this sample may be carry-over from other donors' samples. The material sequenced was naive CD4+ T cells from PBMCs. Subset described: CD45RA+ positively selected. This sequence joins TRBV7-9 and TRBJ1-2, with unresolved D. This CDR3 reads CASSLPGVSYGYTF. The CDR3 DNA sequence: TGTGCCAGCAGCCTACCCGGGGTCTCCTATGGCTACACCTTC.